This TCR beta chain was captured in a study of high-grade serous ovarian cancer treatment subgroups. The overall study: On average, just over 14,000 reads and roughly 7,700 unique TCR beta rearrangements were obtained per sample. Study conclusions and caveats: TCR relatedness rose with neoantigen level and trended with mutation load. Tumors within one patient showed repertoire similarity of about 0.095 to 0.79.

Germline V gene sequence: CDR1 SEHNR, CDR2 FQNEAQ (reference sequence). V was clipped by 4 bases and J by 5 bases; unmatched bases: 5. CDR3 length: 14 residues. Tumor samples were taken before definitive surgery or chemotherapy. The protocol was immunoSEQ multiplex PCR, while the TCRdb copy is restricted to in-frame clones and leaves out a portion. This sample carries roughly 5,300 clones, 75% of them seen once, and the ten largest clones take roughly 5.7%. For this clone: As yet, its antigen is unknown.

The sequenced sample was tumor tissue. The source of this sequence is a human patient with high-grade serous ovarian cancer. V gene TRBV7-9 combines with J gene TRBJ1-5; 7 bases are a match to TRBD1. In nucleotides, the CDR3 is TGTGCCAGCAGCTCGACAGGGAGGGATCAGCCCCAGCATTTT. Its protein is CASSSTGRDQPQHF.